These T cell receptor beta chains were read from a single sample in a study of blood T cell repertoires in COVID-19. Profiled with immunoSEQ multiplex PCR; TCRdb holds only in-frame clones, not every one. The sample lists fewer than 200,000 clones, about 83% seen once, with roughly 8% in the top ten. The sequenced sample consisted of peripheral blood. The source is a man in his forties or fifties who had recovered from COVID-19. The CDR3 runs from the conserved cysteine through the conserved F or W. A D gene is named only where the DNA matches it firmly. Only some rows state a clone size, as once, few, many or a class for expanded clones.

CDR3 protein,CDR3 DNA,D gene,V gene,clone size,J gene
CASLDTGGGTEAFF,TGTGCCAGCCTGGATACGGGGGGAGGCACTGAAGCTTTCTTT,.,TRBV6-5,.,TRBJ1-1
CASSIIAANTDTQYF,TGTGCCAGTAGTATTATAGCGGCCAACACAGATACGCAGTATTTT,.,TRBV19,.,TRBJ2-3
CASSLGEIPSTDTQYF,TGCGCCAGCAGCTTAGGGGAAATACCTAGCACAGATACGCAGTATTTT,.,TRBV5-1,.,TRBJ2-3
CATSDRTSSLNIQYF,TGTGCCACCAGTGACCGGACTAGTTCTCTTAACATTCAGTACTTC,TRBD2,TRBV24-1,.,TRBJ2-4
CASSRTSGRVGTDTQYF,TGTGCCAGCAGCCGGACTAGCGGGAGGGTCGGCACAGATACGCAGTATTTT,TRBD2,TRBV3-1/TRBV3-2,.,TRBJ2-3
CASSPGTANTGELFF,TGTGCCAGCAGCCCGGGGACAGCCAACACCGGGGAGCTGTTTTTT,TRBD1,TRBV9,few,TRBJ2-2
CASSQGTTGLNTEAFF,TGCGCCAGCAGCCAAGGGACAACCGGGTTGAACACTGAAGCTTTCTTT,.,TRBV5-1,once,TRBJ1-1
CAGGGTGNTGELFF,TGTGCCGGAGGGGGGACAGGGAACACCGGGGAGCTGTTTTTT,TRBD1,TRBV11-3,few,TRBJ2-2
CSASSLLSSGRVDEQFF,TGCAGTGCTAGTTCCCTTCTTTCTAGCGGGAGGGTCGATGAGCAGTTCTTC,TRBD2,TRBV20-1,.,TRBJ2-1
CATSQDRKGEKLFF,TGTGCCACCAGCCAAGACAGGAAAGGGGAAAAACTGTTTTTT,.,TRBV15,.,TRBJ1-4
CASRTGDSTDTQYF,TGCGCCAGCAGGACAGGGGACAGCACAGATACGCAGTATTTT,TRBD1,TRBV5-1,.,TRBJ2-3
CASSDKTGTGYTF,TGTGCCAGCAGTGACAAGACAGGGACAGGCTACACCTTC,TRBD1,TRBV6-1,.,TRBJ1-2
CASSANRNTNYGYTF,TGTGCCAGCAGCGCCAACAGGAATACAAACTATGGCTACACCTTC,.,TRBV2,.,TRBJ1-2
CASSFRGTEAFF,TGTGCCAGCAGCTTCAGGGGCACTGAAGCTTTCTTT,.,TRBV25-1,.,TRBJ1-1
CASSLGLRVSARETQYF,TGTGCCAGCAGTTTAGGATTGCGGGTTTCCGCGCGGGAGACCCAGTACTTC,.,TRBV28,.,TRBJ2-5
CASSLSRVHGYTF,TGTGCCAGCAGTTTATCGAGGGTTCATGGCTACACCTTC,.,TRBV12-3/TRBV12-4,.,TRBJ1-2
CASSTGYGYTF,TGTGCCAGTAGTACAGGGTACGGCTACACCTTC,.,TRBV19,.,TRBJ1-2
CASSFRQGVSGANVLTF,TGTGCCAGCTCATTCCGACAGGGGGTCTCTGGGGCCAACGTCCTGACTTTC,TRBD1,TRBV18,.,TRBJ2-6
CASSDGTDNNEQFF,TGTGCCAGCAGCGACGGGACAGACAACAATGAGCAGTTCTTC,TRBD1,TRBV5-4,.,TRBJ2-1
CAPPGPLSKEENIQYF,TGTGCCCCCCCGGGTCCACTCTCAAAAGAGGAAAACATTCAGTACTTC,.,TRBV24-1,.,TRBJ2-4
CAISDLDRLNTEAFF,TGTGCCATCAGTGATTTGGACAGGCTGAACACTGAAGCTTTCTTT,TRBD1,TRBV10-3,.,TRBJ1-1
CAWSPRSDTQYF,TGTGCCTGGAGTCCCCGTTCAGATACGCAGTATTTT,.,TRBV30,.,TRBJ2-3
CASSNSQGISGYTF,TGTGCCAGCAGTAATTCACAGGGAATCAGTGGCTACACCTTC,.,TRBV6-5,.,TRBJ1-2
CASSVEGLAGGGLETQYF,TGTGCCAGCAGCGTAGAGGGACTAGCGGGGGGCGGTCTGGAGACCCAGTACTTC,TRBD2,TRBV9,few,TRBJ2-5
CASSQGGTGAQPQHF,TGTGCCAGCAGCCAGGGAGGGACAGGGGCCCAGCCCCAGCATTTT,TRBD1,TRBV3-1/TRBV3-2,.,TRBJ1-5
CASSPDYSSDEQYF,TGTGCCAGCAGCCCAGACTACTCCTCGGACGAGCAGTACTTC,.,TRBV11-3,.,TRBJ2-7
CSARGDTKAFF,TGCAGTGCTAGAGGAGACACCAAAGCTTTCTTT,.,TRBV20-1,once,TRBJ1-1
CASREELPNEQFF,TGTGCCAGCAGGGAGGAACTACCTAATGAGCAGTTCTTC,.,TRBV2,.,TRBJ2-1
CASSPDRGGEQFF,TGTGCTAGCAGCCCCGACAGGGGAGGTGAGCAGTTCTTC,TRBD1,TRBV7-7,.,TRBJ2-1
CSVVAGDLTDTQYF,TGCAGCGTCGTAGCGGGGGACCTTACAGATACGCAGTATTTT,TRBD2,TRBV29-1,.,TRBJ2-3
CASSPPVAGGPWYEQFF,TGTGCCAGCAGCCCGCCGGTCGCGGGGGGCCCCTGGTATGAGCAGTTCTTC,TRBD2,TRBV11-3,once,TRBJ2-1
CASSVRRDRGQGLAGYTDTQYF,TGTGCCAGCAGCGTCCGCCGCGACAGGGGGCAAGGACTAGCGGGATACACAGATACGCAGTATTTT,TRBD2,TRBV9,.,TRBJ2-3
CASSLRVAEETQYF,TGCGCCAGCAGCTTGAGGGTAGCGGAAGAGACCCAGTACTTC,.,TRBV5-1,.,TRBJ2-5
CASSLLQGAGTEAFF,TGTGCCAGCAGCCTACTACAGGGGGCAGGGACTGAAGCTTTCTTT,TRBD1,TRBV11-1,few,TRBJ1-1
CASSPRTTNYGYTF,TGTGCCAGCAGTCCGCGGACTACCAACTATGGCTACACCTTC,.,TRBV27,.,TRBJ1-2
CASSWTGTDTQYF,TGTGCCAGCAGCTGGACAGGCACAGATACGCAGTATTTT,.,TRBV7-2,.,TRBJ2-3
CAWTPTTRNSPLHF,TGTGCCTGGACCCCCACGACAAGGAATTCACCCCTCCACTTT,.,TRBV30,few,TRBJ1-6
CASGTGTGQKSNEKLFF,TGTGCCAGTGGGACCGGGACAGGGCAGAAATCTAATGAAAAACTGTTTTTT,TRBD1,TRBV19,.,TRBJ1-4
CASSHSGSSYEQYF,TGCGCCAGCAGCCATAGCGGGAGTTCCTACGAGCAGTACTTC,TRBD2,TRBV4-3,.,TRBJ2-7
CASSRGDSPLHF,TGTGCCAGCAGCAGGGGTGATTCACCCCTCCACTTT,.,TRBV6-5,once,TRBJ1-6
CASSRQSNQPQHF,TGCGCCAGCAGTAGACAGTCGAATCAGCCCCAGCATTTT,.,TRBV10-2,.,TRBJ1-5
CASSLVHSEQYF,TGTGCCAGCAGCTTGGTTCATTCCGAGCAGTACTTC,.,TRBV5-5,few,TRBJ2-7
CASSGTNQETQYF,TGTGCCAGCAGCGGGACAAATCAAGAGACCCAGTACTTC,.,TRBV9,.,TRBJ2-5
CASRPRTAYEQYF,TGTGCCAGCAGGCCCAGGACAGCCTACGAGCAGTACTTC,.,TRBV2,few,TRBJ2-7
CASSLTGGFAGELFF,TGTGCCAGCAGCTTAACAGGAGGGTTCGCCGGGGAGCTGTTTTTT,.,TRBV7-3,once,TRBJ2-2
CASSPPSGTYEQYF,TGTGCCAGCAGCCCCCCCAGCGGGACCTACGAGCAGTACTTC,TRBD2,TRBV7-2,.,TRBJ2-7
CASSLGGVAKNIQYF,TGTGCCAGCAGCTTGGGAGGGGTAGCCAAAAACATTCAGTACTTC,TRBD2,TRBV11-3,.,TRBJ2-4
CASSLVALGLNEKLFF,TGCGCCAGCAGCTTGGTTGCCTTGGGCCTTAATGAAAAACTGTTTTTT,.,TRBV5-1,.,TRBJ1-4
CASSFGTAQSSTEAFF,TGTGCCAGCAGTTTTGGGACAGCCCAGAGTTCAACTGAAGCTTTCTTT,TRBD1,TRBV6-2/TRBV6-3,once,TRBJ1-1
CAISVGEVQQF,TGTGCCATCAGTGTAGGGGAGGTCCAACAGTTT,.,TRBV10-3,.,TRBJ1-1
CASSPGLAGGWETQYF,TGTGCCAGCAGCCCAGGACTAGCGGGGGGATGGGAGACCCAGTACTTC,TRBD2,TRBV3-1/TRBV3-2,.,TRBJ2-5
CASKVTGAGNTIYF,TGTGCCAGTAAGGTTACAGGGGCAGGAAACACCATATATTTT,TRBD1,TRBV19,.,TRBJ1-3
CASSAWGEDNSPLHF,TGTGCCAGCAGTGCGTGGGGGGAAGATAATTCACCCCTCCACTTT,.,TRBV2,.,TRBJ1-6
CASSYFGLGNTGELFF,TGTGCCAGCAGTTACTTTGGACTAGGCAACACCGGGGAGCTGTTTTTT,TRBD2,TRBV6-5,.,TRBJ2-2